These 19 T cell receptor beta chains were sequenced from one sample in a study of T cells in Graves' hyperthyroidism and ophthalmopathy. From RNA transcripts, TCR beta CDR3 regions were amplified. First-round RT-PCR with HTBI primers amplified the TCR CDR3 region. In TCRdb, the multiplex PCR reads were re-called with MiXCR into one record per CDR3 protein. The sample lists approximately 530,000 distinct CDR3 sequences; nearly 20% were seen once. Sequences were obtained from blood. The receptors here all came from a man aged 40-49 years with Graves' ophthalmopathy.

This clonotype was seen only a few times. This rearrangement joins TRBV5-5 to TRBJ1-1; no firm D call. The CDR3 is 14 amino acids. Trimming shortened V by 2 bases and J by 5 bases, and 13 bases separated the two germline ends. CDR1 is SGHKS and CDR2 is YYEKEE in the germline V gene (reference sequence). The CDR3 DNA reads TGTGCCAGCAGCTTCCCCCGGGGAGGGACTGAAGCTTTCTTT. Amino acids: CASSFPRGGTEAFF.

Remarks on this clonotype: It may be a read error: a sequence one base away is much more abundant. The CDR3 spells CASGRTTDTQYF. The CDR3 DNA reads as TGTGCCAGCGGGAGGACCACAGATACGCAGTATTTT. This rearrangement joins TRBV7-2 to TRBJ2-3; possible D gene TRBD2, 6 bases. Trimming stripped 8 bases from V and 2 bases from J, with 8 bases between. The CDR3 has 12 amino acids. The germline V gene encodes CDR1 SGHTA and CDR2 FQGNSA.

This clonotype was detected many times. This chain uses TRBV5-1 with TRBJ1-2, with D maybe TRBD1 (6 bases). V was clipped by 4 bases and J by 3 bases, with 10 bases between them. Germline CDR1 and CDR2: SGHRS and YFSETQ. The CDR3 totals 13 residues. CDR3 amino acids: CASSPEGDYGYTF. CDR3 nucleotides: TGCGCCAGCAGCCCGGAGGGGGACTATGGCTACACCTTC. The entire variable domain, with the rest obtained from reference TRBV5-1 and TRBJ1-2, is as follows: KAGVTQTPRYLIKTRGQQVTLSCSPISGHRSVSWYQQTPGQGLQFLFEYFSETQRNKGNFPGRFSGRQFSNSRSEMNVSTLELGDSALYLCASSPEGDYGYTFGSGTRLTVV.

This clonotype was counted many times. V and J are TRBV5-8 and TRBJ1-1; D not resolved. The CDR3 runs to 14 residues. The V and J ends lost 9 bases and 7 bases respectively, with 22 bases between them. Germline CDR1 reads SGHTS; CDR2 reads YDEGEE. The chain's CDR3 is CATLPRLGLGEAFF. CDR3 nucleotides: TGTGCCACCCTCCCGAGGCTCGGGCTTGGTGAAGCTTTCTTT.

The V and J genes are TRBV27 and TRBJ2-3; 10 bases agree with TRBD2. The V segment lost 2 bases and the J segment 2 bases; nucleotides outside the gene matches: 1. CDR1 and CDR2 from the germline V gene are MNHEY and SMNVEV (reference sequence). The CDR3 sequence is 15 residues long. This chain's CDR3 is CASSLTSGDTDTQYF. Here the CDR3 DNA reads TGTGCCAGCAGTTTAACTAGCGGGGACACAGATACGCAGTATTTT.

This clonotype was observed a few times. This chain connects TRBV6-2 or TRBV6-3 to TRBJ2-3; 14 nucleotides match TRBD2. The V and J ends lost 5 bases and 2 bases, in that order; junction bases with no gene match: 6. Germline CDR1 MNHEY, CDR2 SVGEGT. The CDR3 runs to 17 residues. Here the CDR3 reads CASSPGLAGGITDTQYF. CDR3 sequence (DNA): TGTGCCAGCAGTCCAGGACTAGCGGGGGGTATCACAGATACGCAGTATTTT.

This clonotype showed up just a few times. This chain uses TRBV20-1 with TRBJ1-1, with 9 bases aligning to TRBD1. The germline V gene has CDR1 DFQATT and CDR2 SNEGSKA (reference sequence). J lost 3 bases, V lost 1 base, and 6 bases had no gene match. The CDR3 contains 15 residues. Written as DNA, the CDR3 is TGCAGTGCTAGAGGGACAGGGGTCGGGGACACTGAAGCTTTCTTT. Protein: CSARGTGVGDTEAFF.

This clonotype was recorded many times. CDR3 protein: CASSDGLVGGELFF. In DNA, the CDR3 is TGTGCCAGCAGTGACGGACTAGTCGGAGGGGAGCTGTTTTTT. The chain employs TRBV12-3 or TRBV12-4 and TRBJ2-2; TRBD2 aligns across 7 bases. The CDR3 loop spans 14 amino acids. The junction had 8 bases not matched to a gene; V was cut back by 5 bases and J by 8 bases.

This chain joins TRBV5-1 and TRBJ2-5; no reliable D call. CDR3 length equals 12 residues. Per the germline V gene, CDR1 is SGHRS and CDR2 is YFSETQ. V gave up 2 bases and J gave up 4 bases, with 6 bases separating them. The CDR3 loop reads CASSFELETQYF. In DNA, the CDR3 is TGCGCCAGCAGCTTCGAGTTAGAGACCCAGTACTTC.

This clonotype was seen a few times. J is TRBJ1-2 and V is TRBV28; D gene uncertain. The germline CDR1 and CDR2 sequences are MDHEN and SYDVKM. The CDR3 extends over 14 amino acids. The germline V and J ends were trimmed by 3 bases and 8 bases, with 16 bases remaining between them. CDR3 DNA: TGTGCCAGCAGTTTCCGCACCCTGGTGGGGGGCTACACCTTC. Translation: CASSFRTLVGGYTF.

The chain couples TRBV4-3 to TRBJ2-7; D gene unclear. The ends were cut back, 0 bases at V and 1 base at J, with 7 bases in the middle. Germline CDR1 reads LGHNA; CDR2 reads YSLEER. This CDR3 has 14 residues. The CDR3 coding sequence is TGCGCCAGCAGCCAAGACCCCCAATCCTACGAGCAGTACTTC. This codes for CASSQDPQSYEQYF.

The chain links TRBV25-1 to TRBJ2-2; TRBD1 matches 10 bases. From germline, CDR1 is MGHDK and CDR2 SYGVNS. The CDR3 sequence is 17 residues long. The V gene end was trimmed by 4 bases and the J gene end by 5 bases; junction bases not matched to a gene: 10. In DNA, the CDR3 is TGTGCCAGCAGTGGCCGGGACAGGGGTATGTGGACCGGGGAGCTGTTTTTT. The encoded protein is CASSGRDRGMWTGELFF.

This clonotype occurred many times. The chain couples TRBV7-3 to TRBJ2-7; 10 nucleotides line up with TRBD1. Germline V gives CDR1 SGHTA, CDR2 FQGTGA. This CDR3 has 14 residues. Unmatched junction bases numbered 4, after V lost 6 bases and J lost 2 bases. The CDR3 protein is CASSSGTGAYEQYF. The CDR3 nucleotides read TGTGCCAGCAGTTCCGGGACAGGGGCCTACGAGCAGTACTTC.

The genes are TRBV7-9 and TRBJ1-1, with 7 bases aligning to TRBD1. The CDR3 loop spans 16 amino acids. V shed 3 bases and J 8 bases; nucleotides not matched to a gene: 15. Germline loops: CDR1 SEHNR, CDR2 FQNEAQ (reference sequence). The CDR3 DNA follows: TGTGCCAGCAGCTTTGATTTTTTAAGGCAGGGGGAAGAAGCTTTCTTT. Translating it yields CASSFDFLRQGEEAFF.

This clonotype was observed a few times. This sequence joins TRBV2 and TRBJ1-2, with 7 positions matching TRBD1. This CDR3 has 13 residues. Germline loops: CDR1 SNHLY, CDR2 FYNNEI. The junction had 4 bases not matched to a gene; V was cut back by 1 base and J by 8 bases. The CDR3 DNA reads TGTGCCAGCAGTGAAGTTACAGGGGCGGGCTACACCTTC. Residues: CASSEVTGAGYTF.

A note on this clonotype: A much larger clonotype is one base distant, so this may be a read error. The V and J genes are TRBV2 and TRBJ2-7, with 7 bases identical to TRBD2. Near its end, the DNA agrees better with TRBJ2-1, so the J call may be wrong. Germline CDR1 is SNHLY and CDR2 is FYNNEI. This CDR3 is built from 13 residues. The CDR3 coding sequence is TGTGCCAGGGCGGGGGAGACCTCCTACGAGCAGTTCTTC. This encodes CARAGETSYEQFF.

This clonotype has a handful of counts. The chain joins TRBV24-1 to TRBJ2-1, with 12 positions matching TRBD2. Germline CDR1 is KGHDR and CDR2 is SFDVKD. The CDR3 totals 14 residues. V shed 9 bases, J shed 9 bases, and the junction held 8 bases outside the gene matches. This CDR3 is CATERLAGVAEQFF. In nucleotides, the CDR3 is TGTGCCACCGAGAGACTAGCGGGAGTGGCTGAGCAGTTCTTC.

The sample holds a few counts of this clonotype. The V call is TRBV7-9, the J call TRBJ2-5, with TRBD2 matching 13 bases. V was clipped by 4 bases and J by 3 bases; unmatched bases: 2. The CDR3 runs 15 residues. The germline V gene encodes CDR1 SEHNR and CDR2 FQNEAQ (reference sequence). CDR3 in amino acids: CASSSGTSGKETQYF. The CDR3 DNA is TGTGCCAGCAGCTCCGGGACTAGCGGGAAAGAGACCCAGTACTTC.

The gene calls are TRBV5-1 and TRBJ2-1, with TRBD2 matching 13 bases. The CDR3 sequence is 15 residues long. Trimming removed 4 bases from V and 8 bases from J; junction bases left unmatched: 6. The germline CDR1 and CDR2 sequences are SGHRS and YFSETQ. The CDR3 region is CASSLRTSGSDEQFF. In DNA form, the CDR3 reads TGCGCCAGCAGCCTCCGGACTAGCGGGAGCGATGAGCAGTTCTTC. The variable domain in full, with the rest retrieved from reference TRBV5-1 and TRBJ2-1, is KAGVTQTPRYLIKTRGQQVTLSCSPISGHRSVSWYQQTPGQGLQFLFEYFSETQRNKGNFPGRFSGRQFSNSRSEMNVSTLELGDSALYLCASSLRTSGSDEQFFGPGTRLTVL.